A single T cell receptor beta chain is shown here with its context. Its specificity is unknown. Other nucleotide sequences from this sample produce the same CDR3. The PCR contained 60 Vbeta and 13 Jbeta primers. Measured with immunoSEQ multiplex PCR; TCRdb has only the in-frame clones, and not every one. The listing records 65,000 to 90,000 clones. These data originate in a study of cytomegalovirus exposure and HLA in healthy donors. Study observations and caveats: An ancestry cluster, one associated with Asian ancestry, reportedly showed fewer N-insertions than the roughly 670-donor mean in a later analysis. In vitro testing confirmed a few CMV-associated chains as specific for CMV antigens.

Sequenced: PBMCs. The receptor comes from a man aged 35 to 55 in good health and CMV-seronegative.

CDR3 sequence reads: CASSIVGAQETQYF. The CDR3 nucleotides are TGTGCCAGTAGTATTGTGGGGGCCCAAGAGACCCAGTACTTC. The chain links TRBV19 to TRBJ2-5; possibly TRBD1 for D (6 bases). Trimming stripped 3 bases from V and 1 base from J, with 9 bases between. Germline-derived CDR1 and CDR2 are LNHDA and SQIVND (reference sequence). The CDR3 sequence is 14 residues long. Full variable domain (rest looked up from reference TRBV19 and TRBJ2-5): DGGITQSPKYLFRKEGQNVTLSCEQNLNHDAMYWYRQDPGQGLRLIYYSQIVNDFQKGDIAEGYSVSREKKESFPLTVTSAQKNPTAFYLCASSIVGAQETQYFGPGTRLLVL.